The source of this T cell receptor (beta chain) is a study of Graves' ophthalmopathy and Graves' hyperthyroidism. The CDR3 covers 15 residues. Germline V gives CDR1 SEHNR, CDR2 FQNEAQ (reference sequence). Between the trimmed V and J ends, which lost 4 bases and 4 bases, there was a span of 16 bases. The authors amplified TCR beta CDR3 regions from RNA transcripts. The library came from an HTBI-primed first-round RT-PCR and a second-round multiplex PCR. Via MiXCR, TCRdb re-called the multiplex PCR reads, giving one row per CDR3 protein. Altogether some 360,000 distinct CDR3 sequences are present, approximately 18% being singletons, with the ten largest covering roughly 2.3%.

The sequenced sample was peripheral blood. The chain couples TRBV7-9 to TRBJ2-5; maybe TRBD2 (6 bases). This TCR was sampled from an adult woman with stable Graves' hyperthyroidism. CDR3 DNA sequence: TGTGCCAGCAGCTGGACCGGGAGCCTGGGAGAGACCCAGTACTTC. This translates into CASSWTGSLGETQYF.